One sample yielded the 14 T cell receptor beta chains listed below, sequenced in a study of cytomegalovirus exposure and HLA in healthy donors. The PCR had 60 Vbeta and 13 Jbeta primers. Profiled with immunoSEQ multiplex PCR; TCRdb holds only in-frame clones, not every one. The top ten hold around 1.5% of the sample, which has under 150,000 clones, roughly 79% seen once. The sample was PBMCs. The receptors originated from a woman between 40 and 50 years old in good health and CMV-seronegative.

This chain joins TRBV2 and TRBJ2-2; 10 bases line up with TRBD2. V gave up 3 bases and J gave up 0 bases; unmatched junction bases: 7. Germline CDR1 and CDR2: SNHLY and FYNNEI. The CDR3 length is 18 residues. The CDR3 protein is CASSDFASGGANTGELFF. The CDR3 nucleotides read TGTGCCAGCAGTGATTTTGCTAGCGGGGGCGCGAACACCGGGGAGCTGTTTTTT.

This chain links TRBV9 with TRBJ2-7, with 7 bases matching TRBD2. The CDR3 contains 16 residues. The germline V gene has CDR1 SGDLS and CDR2 YYNGEE. V was pared by 0 bases and J by 1 base, with 7 bases of the junction left unmatched. The DNA for the CDR3 is TGTGCCAGCAGCGTAGATGAGGGGAGGGGATCCTACGAGCAGTACTTC. This sequence encodes CASSVDEGRGSYEQYF.

The chain carries TRBV20-1 and TRBJ2-7; D uncertain. V was pared by 3 bases and J by 4 bases, with 7 bases between. This CDR3 contains 11 residues. CDR1 is DFQATT, CDR2 SNEGSKA, per germline (reference sequence). The chain's CDR3 is CSARANYEQYF. CDR3 coding DNA: TGCAGTGCTAGGGCCAATTACGAGCAGTACTTC.

This chain uses TRBV5-1 with TRBJ2-7; 7 bases line up with TRBD1. Germline V gene lookup returns CDR1 SGHRS and CDR2 YFSETQ. The trim removed 4 bases at V and 9 bases at J, leaving 10 bases unmatched. The CDR3 has 13 residues. The CDR3 protein is CASSPGQPSGQYF. CDR3 sequence (DNA): TGCGCCAGCAGCCCGGGACAGCCCTCTGGGCAGTACTTC.

The V call is TRBV7-9, the J call TRBJ2-1; TRBD1 aligns across 9 bases. CDR1 is SEHNR, CDR2 FQNEAQ, per germline (reference sequence). Trimming took 3 bases from V and 9 from J; bases not matched to a gene: 9. The length of the CDR3 is 15 residues. CDR3 amino acids: CASSFDVDRGGEQFF. As DNA, the CDR3 is TGTGCCAGCAGCTTTGACGTGGACAGGGGAGGTGAGCAGTTCTTC.

The chain carries TRBV29-1 and TRBJ2-3; D gene unclear. The CDR3 is 13 amino acids. The V and J ends lost 6 bases and 3 bases respectively, with 13 bases between them. Per the germline V gene, CDR1 is SQVTM and CDR2 is ANQGSEA. The chain's CDR3 is CSVGDSLTDTQYF. CDR3 in DNA: TGCAGCGTAGGAGACTCCCTGACAGATACGCAGTATTTT.

The V and J genes are TRBV9 and TRBJ1-2; a possible D gene is TRBD1 (5 bases). CDR3 length: 13 residues. CDR1 is SGDLS and CDR2 is YYNGEE in the germline V gene. Deletions cut 1 base from V and 7 bases from J, with 11 bases between. CDR3 loop: CASSVTTALGYTF. In DNA form, the CDR3 reads TGTGCCAGCAGCGTAACGACAGCTCTTGGCTACACCTTC. Filled out from reference TRBV9 and TRBJ1-2, the complete variable domain reads DSGVTQTPKHLITATGQRVTLRCSPRSGDLSVYWYQQSLDQGLQFLIQYYNGEERAKGNILERFSAQQFPDLHSELNLSSLELGDSALYFCASSVTTALGYTFGSGTRLTVV.

V and J are TRBV18 and TRBJ1-5, with D maybe TRBD1 (5 bases). V was cut by 6 bases and J by 4 bases, with 13 bases left in between. Germline V lookup: CDR1 KGHSH, CDR2 LQKENI. The CDR3 has 14 residues. CDR3 in DNA: TGTGCCAGCTCTCCCGCTGACAGAAATCAGCCCCAGCATTTT. Protein: CASSPADRNQPQHF.

CDR3 in DNA: TGTGCCAGCAGCTTTACGGGCAGGGGTCATGGCTACACCTTC. Amino acid sequence: CASSFTGRGHGYTF. The chain is built from TRBV11-2 and TRBJ1-2; maybe TRBD1 (6 bases). This CDR3 is 14 amino acids long. The V end lost 3 bases, the J end lost 6 bases, and 14 bases lay between the germline ends. From germline, CDR1 is SGHAT and CDR2 FQNNGV.

The chain recombines TRBV5-6 with TRBJ2-5; TRBD2 is a possible D gene (6 bases). The germline V gene has CDR1 SGHDT and CDR2 YYEEEE. This CDR3 is built from 15 residues. Trimming took off 2 bases at V and 2 bases at J, with 13 bases between the two ends. The CDR3 DNA reads as TGTGCCAGCAGCTTTGGAGCGGGTACTCAAGAGACCCAGTACTTC. It translates to CASSFGAGTQETQYF.

The chain uses TRBV19 and TRBJ2-7, with 11 bases fitting TRBD1. V was clipped by 6 bases and J by 3 bases; unmatched bases: 4. CDR3 length: 14 residues. The germline gives CDR1 LNHDA, CDR2 SQIVND (reference sequence). In DNA, the CDR3 is TGTGCCAGTAGCCCCGGGACAGGGGGCTACGAGCAGTACTTC. As protein: CASSPGTGGYEQYF.

This clone occurred a few times. The rearrangement joins TRBV29-1 to TRBJ1-2, with 7 bases matching TRBD1. The CDR3 is 13 amino acids. Trimming removed 3 bases from V and 2 bases from J; junction bases left unmatched: 3. Germline V gene lookup returns CDR1 SQVTM and CDR2 ANQGSEA. The CDR3 sequence is CSVEGQQNYGYTF. CDR3 bases: TGCAGCGTTGAGGGACAGCAAAACTATGGCTACACCTTC.

This chain uses TRBV5-1 with TRBJ2-1; the D gene is possibly TRBD1 (6 bases). Trimming cost V 2 bases and J 5 bases, with 14 bases left between them. The CDR3 has 15 residues. Looked up from germline, CDR1 is SGHRS and CDR2 is YFSETQ. CDR3 bases: TGCGCCAGCAGCTTTACAGGGCAGGGAGACAATGAGCAGTTCTTC. This sequence encodes CASSFTGQGDNEQFF. The whole variable domain, remainder taken from reference TRBV5-1 and TRBJ2-1, is KAGVTQTPRYLIKTRGQQVTLSCSPISGHRSVSWYQQTPGQGLQFLFEYFSETQRNKGNFPGRFSGRQFSNSRSEMNVSTLELGDSALYLCASSFTGQGDNEQFFGPGTRLTVL.

The J gene is TRBJ1-1, the V gene TRBV2; 8 bases line up with TRBD1. Germline assignment: CDR1 SNHLY and CDR2 FYNNEI. This CDR3 comprises 15 residues. V lost 6 bases to trimming and J lost 3 bases; unmatched junction nucleotides: 9. CDR3 in amino acids: CASSEDRVGDTEAFF. Here the CDR3 DNA reads TGTGCCAGCAGCGAGGACAGGGTCGGGGACACTGAAGCTTTCTTT.